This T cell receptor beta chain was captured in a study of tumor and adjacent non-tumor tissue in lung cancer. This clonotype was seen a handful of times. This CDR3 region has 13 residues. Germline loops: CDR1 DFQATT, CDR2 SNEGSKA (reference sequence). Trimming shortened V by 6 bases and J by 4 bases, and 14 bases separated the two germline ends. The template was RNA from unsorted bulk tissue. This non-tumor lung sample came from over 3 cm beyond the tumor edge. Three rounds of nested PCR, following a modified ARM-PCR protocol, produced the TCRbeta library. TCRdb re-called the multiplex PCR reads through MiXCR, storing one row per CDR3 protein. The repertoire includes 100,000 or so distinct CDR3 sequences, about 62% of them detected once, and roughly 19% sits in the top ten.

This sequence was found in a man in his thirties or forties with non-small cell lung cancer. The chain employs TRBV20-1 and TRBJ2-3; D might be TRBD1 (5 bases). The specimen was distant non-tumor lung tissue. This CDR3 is CSALLGAADTQYF. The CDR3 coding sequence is TGCAGTGCCCTCCTTGGGGCTGCAGATACGCAGTATTTT.